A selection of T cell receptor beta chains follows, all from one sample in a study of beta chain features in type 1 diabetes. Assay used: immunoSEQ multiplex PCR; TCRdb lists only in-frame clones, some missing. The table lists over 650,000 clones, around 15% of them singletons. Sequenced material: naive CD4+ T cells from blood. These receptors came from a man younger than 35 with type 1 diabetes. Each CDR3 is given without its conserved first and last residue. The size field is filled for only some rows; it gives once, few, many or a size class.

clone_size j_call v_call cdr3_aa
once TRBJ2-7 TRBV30 AWTPSRTEISYEQY
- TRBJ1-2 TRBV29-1 SVATGVVRYGYT
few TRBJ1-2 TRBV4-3 ASSQALGQGRANYGYT
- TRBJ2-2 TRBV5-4 ASSIQDRDLGKLF
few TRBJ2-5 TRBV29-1 SVDASGISETQY
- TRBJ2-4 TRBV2 ASSPPQVEPRVQY
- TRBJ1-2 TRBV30 AWSVMTGYGYT
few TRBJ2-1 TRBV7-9 ASSSPGTGANEQF
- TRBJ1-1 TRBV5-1 ASSLSVNTEAF
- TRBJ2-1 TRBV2 ASTRETPFGSYNEQF
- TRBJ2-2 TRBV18 ASSPSGTTNTGELF
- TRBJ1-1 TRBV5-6 ASRIGQGGSGTEAF
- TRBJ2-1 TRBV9 ASSLRPGRAIIEQF
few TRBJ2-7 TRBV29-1 SATDRYHTYEQY
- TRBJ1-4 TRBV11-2 ASSLERGGEKLF
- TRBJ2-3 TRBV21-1 ASSKYAGPPTDTQY
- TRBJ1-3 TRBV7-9 ASTPGSNTIY
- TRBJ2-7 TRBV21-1 AGNETPRRKY
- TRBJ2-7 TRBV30 AWMGQGIYEQY
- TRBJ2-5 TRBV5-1 ASSQGTGQETQY
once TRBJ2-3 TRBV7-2 ASINHWIVSDTQY
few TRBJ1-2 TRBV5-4 ASSTDLDREGYT
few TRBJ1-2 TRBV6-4 ASSDSGAVNYGYT
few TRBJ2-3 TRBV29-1 SVEGVAGGQDTQY
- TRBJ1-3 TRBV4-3 ASSPDRAPGNTIY
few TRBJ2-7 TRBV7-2 ASSLGVPYEQY
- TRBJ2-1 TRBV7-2 ASSLGGLALNEQF
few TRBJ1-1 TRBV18 ASSTDRDGTEAF
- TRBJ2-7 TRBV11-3 ASSSGTSGDYYEQY
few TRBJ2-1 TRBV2 ASSVQGSYNEQF
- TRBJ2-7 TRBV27 ASSALGPSYEQY
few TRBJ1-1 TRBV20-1 RGGQGVEAF
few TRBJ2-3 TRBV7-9 ASSSVGTDTQY
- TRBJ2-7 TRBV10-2 ASSALAGGTYEQY
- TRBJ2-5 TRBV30 AWSRRLQETQY
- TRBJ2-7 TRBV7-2 ASSPGTYYEQY
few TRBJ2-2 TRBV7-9 ASSLRPAGHNTGELF
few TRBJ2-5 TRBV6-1 ATRRSGRPQETQY
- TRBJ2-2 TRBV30 ALGQGSTGELF
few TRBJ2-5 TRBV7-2 ASSRTAQETQY
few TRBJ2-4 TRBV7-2 ASSLGGTSGSNSENIQY
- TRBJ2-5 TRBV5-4 ASSLGAEVRETQY
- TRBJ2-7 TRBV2 ASSVRDGYEQY
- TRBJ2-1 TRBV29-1 SVDQGAYNEQF
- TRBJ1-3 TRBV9 ASSAARAGDSGNTIY
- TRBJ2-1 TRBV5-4 ASSFGTQLGDEQF
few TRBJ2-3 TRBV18 ASSPPSGDTQY
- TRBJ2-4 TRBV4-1 ASSQEVGTGGNIQY
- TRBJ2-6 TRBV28 ASFSLEGTGANVLT
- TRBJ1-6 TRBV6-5 ASSYSMGIPLH